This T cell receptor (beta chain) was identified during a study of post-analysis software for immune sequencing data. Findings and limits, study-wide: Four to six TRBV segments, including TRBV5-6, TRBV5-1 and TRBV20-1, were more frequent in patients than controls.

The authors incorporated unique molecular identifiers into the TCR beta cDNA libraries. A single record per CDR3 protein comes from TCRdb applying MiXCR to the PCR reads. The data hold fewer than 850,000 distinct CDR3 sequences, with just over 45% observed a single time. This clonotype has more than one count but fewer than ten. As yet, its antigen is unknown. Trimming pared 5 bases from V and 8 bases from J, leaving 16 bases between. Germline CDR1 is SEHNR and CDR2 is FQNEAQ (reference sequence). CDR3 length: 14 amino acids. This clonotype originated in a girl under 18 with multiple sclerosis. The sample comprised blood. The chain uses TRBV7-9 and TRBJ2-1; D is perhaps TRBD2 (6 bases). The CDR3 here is CASSPDLEGHEQFF. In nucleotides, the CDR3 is TGTGCCAGCAGCCCGGACTTGGAGGGGCATGAGCAGTTCTTC.